A single sample gave rise to the 30 T cell receptor beta chains below, sequenced in a study of a mutant IDH1 vaccine in newly diagnosed glioma. Measured with immunoSEQ multiplex PCR; TCRdb has only the in-frame clones, and not every one. Here the sample spans tens of thousands of clones, more than 65% being singletons. Time point here: baseline, week 1 (first vaccination visit). Documented treatment: pre-vaccination baseline after standard-of-care therapy. This material consisted of PBMCs, taken from a glioma patient treated with radiotherapy, temozolomide or both. These TCRs come from a man aged 40-50 years with glioma. Some clones in this sample may be carry-over from other donors' samples.

J is TRBJ1-2 and V is TRBV13; a possible D gene is TRBD1 (5 bases). Trimming removed 2 bases at V and 6 bases at J, with 13 bases between. The CDR3 is made up of 14 amino acids. The V gene's germline CDR1 is PRHDT and CDR2 FYEKMQ (reference sequence). The CDR3 here is CASSLRGAQNGYTF. The CDR3, as DNA: TGTGCCAGCAGCTTACGAGGGGCGCAAAATGGCTACACCTTC.

V gene TRBV6-1 combines with J gene TRBJ2-5, with TRBD2 as a possible D gene (7 bases). CDR1 and CDR2 from the germline V gene are MNHNS and SASEGT. This CDR3 has 13 amino acids. Trimming took off 3 bases at V and 9 bases at J, with 14 bases between the two ends. The CDR3 protein is CASSDLSGGPQYF. Written as DNA, the CDR3 is TGTGCCAGCAGTGATCTATCCGGGGGGCCCCAGTACTTC.

The chain carries TRBV4-1 and TRBJ2-5; a weak D match, TRBD1 (5 bases). V lost 0 bases to trimming and J lost 4 bases, with 15 bases between them. Germline values: CDR1 MGHRA, CDR2 YSYEKL. This CDR3 has 16 residues. The CDR3: CASSQDPRTLRETQYF. The CDR3 coding sequence is TGCGCCAGCAGCCAAGATCCCCGGACACTCCGAGAGACCCAGTACTTC.

The chain employs TRBV6-1 and TRBJ1-1, with 7 positions matching TRBD1. After removal of 4 bases from V and 3 bases from J, the junction contained 14 bases not matched to a gene. Germline V gene sequence: CDR1 MNHNS, CDR2 SASEGT. The CDR3 runs to 17 residues. The DNA of the CDR3 is TGTGCCAGCAGTGTGAACAGGGGCCCTGCGAGGGACACTGAAGCTTTCTTT. Translation: CASSVNRGPARDTEAFF.

The genes are TRBV10-2 and TRBJ1-5; D may be TRBD1 (5 bases). The length of the CDR3 is 14 residues. Between the trimmed V and J ends, which lost 3 bases and 9 bases, there was a span of 15 bases. The germline V gene has CDR1 WSHSY and CDR2 SAAADI. The CDR3 sequence: CASSEEGLGTPQHF. CDR3 DNA sequence: TGCGCCAGCAGTGAAGAGGGGCTGGGTACGCCCCAGCATTTT.

The rearrangement links TRBV5-4 to TRBJ1-3; 7 bases line up with TRBD1. Losses at the gene ends were 4 bases for V and 4 bases for J; bases not matched to a gene: 5. The CDR3 contains 14 residues. Germline V CDR1 and CDR2: SGHNT, YYREEE (reference sequence). This CDR3 is CASSPTGNGNTIYF. CDR3 sequence (DNA): TGTGCCAGCAGCCCGACAGGGAACGGAAACACCATATATTTT.

The chain joins TRBV6-5 to TRBJ1-1; tentative D call: TRBD1 (6 bases). CDR1 is MNHEY, CDR2 SVGAGI, per germline. This CDR3 region has 14 residues. The ends were cut back, 0 bases at V and 5 bases at J, with 10 bases in the middle. DNA of the CDR3: TGTGCCAGCAGTTACTCCAGGGGTCGAACTGAAGCTTTCTTT. As protein: CASSYSRGRTEAFF.

This chain joins TRBV7-9 and TRBJ1-4; D remains unclear. In germline, CDR1 is SEHNR, CDR2 FQNEAQ (reference sequence). V was cut by 5 bases and J by 6 bases, with 10 bases left in between. The CDR3 totals 13 residues. The CDR3 sequence: CASSPRFDEKLFF. CDR3 coding DNA: TGTGCCAGCAGCCCCCGGTTCGATGAAAAACTGTTTTTT.

The chain carries TRBV6-5 and TRBJ1-2; perhaps TRBD1 as D (6 bases). The V end lost 0 bases, the J end lost 3 bases, and 11 bases lay between the germline ends. This CDR3 region has 15 residues. In germline, CDR1 is MNHEY, CDR2 SVGAGI. CDR3 DNA: TGTGCCAGCAGTTACTCTCAGGGGCACTACTATGGCTACACCTTC. Translation: CASSYSQGHYYGYTF.

The chain joins TRBV4-1 to TRBJ2-2; D is perhaps TRBD1 or TRBD2 (5 bases each). CDR1 is MGHRA, CDR2 YSYEKL, per germline. This CDR3 comprises 16 residues. V was cut by 2 bases and J by 2 bases, with 12 bases left in between. The CDR3 DNA reads as TGCGCCAGCAGCCAAAGGGACGTTTCCAACACCGGGGAGCTGTTTTTT. This gives the protein CASSQRDVSNTGELFF.

The chain employs TRBV6-5 and TRBJ1-1; D is ambiguous. V lost 8 bases, J lost 1 base, and 11 bases lay in between. CDR3 length: 13 residues. In germline, CDR1 is MNHEY, CDR2 SVGAGI. In DNA, the CDR3 is TGTGCCAGCCAGCCGGGGTCGAACACTGAAGCTTTCTTT. It specifies CASQPGSNTEAFF.

The chain links TRBV6-1 to TRBJ2-5, with unresolved D. The V gene's germline CDR1 is MNHNS and CDR2 SASEGT. Trimming pared 3 bases from V and 5 bases from J, leaving 4 bases between. The CDR3 sequence is 11 residues long. Here the CDR3 DNA reads TGTGCCAGCAGTGAGGTCGAGACCCAGTACTTC. This sequence encodes CASSEVETQYF.

This clone was seen a single time. The same CDR3 also results from other DNA sequences found in this sample. This chain uses TRBV12-5 with TRBJ1-5; unclear D gene. V lost 1 base to trimming and J lost 6 bases, with 7 bases between them. CDR1 LGHNT and CDR2 FRNRAP come from the germline V gene. CDR3 length equals 13 residues. Here the CDR3 DNA reads TGTGCTAGTGGTTTGGAGCAAGGTCAGCCCCAGCATTTT. Its protein product is CASGLEQGQPQHF.

The V and J genes are TRBV5-1 and TRBJ1-1; D might be TRBD1 (5 bases). The germline CDR1 and CDR2 sequences are SGHRS and YFSETQ. The CDR3 is made up of 18 amino acids. Trimming removed 2 bases at V and 1 base at J, with 21 bases between. This CDR3 reads CASSFSAMAGHTNTEAFF. The CDR3 nucleotides are TGCGCCAGCAGCTTTTCTGCGATGGCAGGGCATACGAACACTGAAGCTTTCTTT.

The V and J genes are TRBV2 and TRBJ1-2; no reliable D call. The CDR3 extends over 12 amino acids. The V and J ends lost 6 bases and 4 bases respectively, with 9 bases between them. From germline, CDR1 is SNHLY and CDR2 FYNNEI. CDR3 loop: CASSLKGYGYTF. CDR3 sequence (DNA): TGTGCCAGCAGCCTGAAAGGCTATGGCTACACCTTC.

The chain employs TRBV7-6 and TRBJ2-5, with TRBD2 matching over 8 bases. Germline-derived CDR1 and CDR2 are SGHVS and FNYEAQ. There are 15 residues in the CDR3. Germline trimming cut 5 bases from V and 1 base from J; bases unmatched to any gene: 6. CDR3 DNA sequence: TGTGCCAGCAGCCGAGGAGGGACTAGCCAAGAGACCCAGTACTTC. Translating it yields CASSRGGTSQETQYF.

The gene calls are TRBV7-9 and TRBJ1-1, with no clear D. V was pared by 4 bases and J by 6 bases, with 9 bases between. Per germline, CDR1 SEHNR and CDR2 FQNEAQ (reference sequence). The CDR3 length is 12 residues. The CDR3 DNA sequence: TGTGCCAGCAGCTGGATGAATGCTGAAGCTTTCTTT. Its translation: CASSWMNAEAFF.

This chain connects TRBV18 to TRBJ2-6; D call uncertain. The CDR3 contains 16 residues. V shed 2 bases and J shed 2 bases, with 10 bases lying between them. Looked up from germline, CDR1 is KGHSH and CDR2 is LQKENI. The CDR3 loop is CASSPWSEAGANVLTF. The CDR3 region has the DNA TGTGCCAGCTCACCATGGAGTGAGGCTGGGGCCAACGTCCTGACTTTC.

This clone turned up a few times. The chain combines TRBV6-1 with TRBJ1-5; no clear D gene. The CDR3 has 14 residues. CDR1 is MNHNS and CDR2 is SASEGT in the germline V gene. The V end lost 0 bases, the J end lost 5 bases, and 8 bases lay between the germline ends. The CDR3 region is CASSEAGGYQPQHF. In DNA form, the CDR3 reads TGTGCCAGCAGTGAAGCTGGCGGGTATCAGCCCCAGCATTTT.

V usage is TRBV5-1 and J usage is TRBJ2-2; D may be TRBD2 (6 bases). Germline CDR1 reads SGHRS; CDR2 reads YFSETQ. V lost 4 bases and J lost 7, with 11 bases in between. The CDR3 is 13 amino acids. CDR3 protein: CASSPRLGGELFF. The CDR3 region has the DNA TGCGCCAGCAGCCCGCGACTAGGCGGGGAGCTGTTTTTT.

This chain connects TRBV6-1 to TRBJ1-1; 7 bases fit TRBD1. Losses at the gene ends were 7 bases for V and 3 bases for J; bases not matched to a gene: 5. From germline, CDR1 is MNHNS and CDR2 SASEGT. This CDR3 contains 13 residues. The DNA of the CDR3 is TGTGCCAGCAATTGGGACAGAGACACTGAAGCTTTCTTT. Amino acid sequence: CASNWDRDTEAFF.

The chain has TRBV7-9 and TRBJ1-5; D is possibly TRBD1 (6 bases). The CDR3 loop spans 15 amino acids. The V end was cut by 5 bases, the J end by 6 bases, with 17 bases between. Germline CDR1 is SEHNR and CDR2 is FQNEAQ (reference sequence). In nucleotides, the CDR3 is TGTGCCAGCAGCCCTCAGGGGTCTGCTAGTCAGCCCCAGCATTTT. It specifies CASSPQGSASQPQHF.

The V and J genes are TRBV2 and TRBJ1-2, with a weak D call TRBD1 (6 bases). This CDR3 spans 14 amino acids. The V gene's germline CDR1 is SNHLY and CDR2 FYNNEI. V lost 4 bases and J lost 4, with 13 bases in between. CDR3 loop: CASSADSFGYGYTF. CDR3 nucleotide sequence: TGTGCCAGCAGTGCGGACAGCTTCGGCTATGGCTACACCTTC.

The chain has TRBV5-1 and TRBJ2-3, with D possibly matching TRBD1 (5 bases). Looked up from germline, CDR1 is SGHRS and CDR2 is YFSETQ. The CDR3 covers 14 residues. V was clipped by 7 bases and J by 3 bases, with 15 bases between them. CDR3 DNA sequence: TGCGCCAGCTGCCCGGGTCAGGGAACAGATACGCAGTATTTT. This encodes CASCPGQGTDTQYF.

V gene TRBV5-6 combines with J gene TRBJ2-3, with a weak D call TRBD1 (5 bases). Trimming stripped 9 bases from V and 5 bases from J, with 16 bases between. This CDR3 region has 13 residues. The germline CDR1 and CDR2 sequences are SGHDT and YYEEEE. CDR3 protein: CATWARARDTQYF. The CDR3 region has the DNA TGTGCCACCTGGGCCAGGGCCCGAGATACGCAGTATTTT.

This rearrangement joins TRBV29-1 to TRBJ1-1, with 12 nucleotides matching TRBD1. The CDR3 totals 13 residues. V lost 8 bases and J lost 7; bases outside the gene matches: 8. The germline gives CDR1 SQVTM, CDR2 ANQGSEA. The CDR3, as DNA: TGCAGCACCCAGGGACAGGGGGCCGGTGAAGCTTTCTTT. This encodes CSTQGQGAGEAFF.

The chain recombines TRBV4-1 with TRBJ2-7, with D maybe TRBD1 (5 bases). The CDR3 covers 18 residues. The V end lost 0 bases, the J end lost 3 bases, and 21 bases lay between the germline ends. In germline, CDR1 is MGHRA, CDR2 YSYEKL. CDR3 DNA sequence: TGCGCCAGCAGCCAAGATATAATGAGTCGTCCAGGGAACTACGAGCAGTACTTC. Protein: CASSQDIMSRPGNYEQYF.

This sequence joins TRBV15 and TRBJ1-5; TRBD1 might be the D (5 bases). Germline V gives CDR1 LNHNV, CDR2 YYDKDF (reference sequence). The ends were cut back, 1 base at V and 6 bases at J, with 10 bases in the middle. This CDR3 comprises 14 residues. CDR3 coding DNA: TGTGCCACCAGCAGAGTGGCAGGGAGTCAGCCCCAGCATTTT. Translated, it gives CATSRVAGSQPQHF.

The chain carries TRBV7-9 and TRBJ1-2; no firm D call. The CDR3 runs to 13 residues. Trimming took off 5 bases at V and 6 bases at J, with 13 bases between the two ends. CDR1 and CDR2 from the germline V gene are SEHNR and FQNEAQ (reference sequence). The CDR3 coding sequence is TGTGCCAGCAGCCTACCTTGGTCGGATGGCTACACCTTC. This encodes CASSLPWSDGYTF.

The chain couples TRBV11-2 to TRBJ1-2, with 11 positions matching TRBD1. The V segment lost 5 bases and the J segment 8 bases; nucleotides outside the gene matches: 4. The CDR3 sequence is 13 residues long. Germline CDR1 and CDR2: SGHAT and FQNNGV. DNA of the CDR3: TGTGCCAGCAGCCGGGACAGGGGGATCGGCTACACCTTC. It translates to CASSRDRGIGYTF. The entire variable domain, with the rest obtained from reference TRBV11-2 and TRBJ1-2, is as follows: EAGVAQSPRYKIIEKRQSVAFWCNPISGHATLYWYQQILGQGPKLLIQFQNNGVVDDSQLPKDRFSAERLKGVDSTLKIQPAKLEDSAVYLCASSRDRGIGYTFGSGTRLTVV.